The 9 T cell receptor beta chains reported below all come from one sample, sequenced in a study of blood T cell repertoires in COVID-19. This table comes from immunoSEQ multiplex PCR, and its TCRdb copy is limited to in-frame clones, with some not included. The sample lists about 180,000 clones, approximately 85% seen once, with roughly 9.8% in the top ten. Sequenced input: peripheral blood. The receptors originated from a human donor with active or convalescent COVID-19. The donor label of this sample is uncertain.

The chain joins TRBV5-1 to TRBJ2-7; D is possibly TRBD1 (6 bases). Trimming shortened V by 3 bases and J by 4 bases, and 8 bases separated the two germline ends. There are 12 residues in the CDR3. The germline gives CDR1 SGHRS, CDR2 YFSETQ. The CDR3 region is CASSSQGYEQYF. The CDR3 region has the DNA TGCGCCAGCAGCTCACAGGGATACGAGCAGTACTTC. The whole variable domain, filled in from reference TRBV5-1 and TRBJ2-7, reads KAGVTQTPRYLIKTRGQQVTLSCSPISGHRSVSWYQQTPGQGLQFLFEYFSETQRNKGNFPGRFSGRQFSNSRSEMNVSTLELGDSALYLCASSSQGYEQYFGPGTRLTVT.

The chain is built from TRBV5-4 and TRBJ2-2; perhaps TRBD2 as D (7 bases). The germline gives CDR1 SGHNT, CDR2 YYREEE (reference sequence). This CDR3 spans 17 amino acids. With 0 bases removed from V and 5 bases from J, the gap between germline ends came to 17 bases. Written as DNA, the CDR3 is TGTGCCAGCAGCTTGGCGGGGGGCGGGGGAATAACCGGGGAGCTGTTTTTT. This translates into CASSLAGGGGITGELFF.

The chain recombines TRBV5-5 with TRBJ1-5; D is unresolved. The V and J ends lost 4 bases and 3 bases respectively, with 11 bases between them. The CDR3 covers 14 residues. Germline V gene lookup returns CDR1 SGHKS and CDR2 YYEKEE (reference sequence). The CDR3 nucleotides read TGTGCCAGCAGCGTGACACTCAACAATCAGCCCCAGCATTTT. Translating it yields CASSVTLNNQPQHF.

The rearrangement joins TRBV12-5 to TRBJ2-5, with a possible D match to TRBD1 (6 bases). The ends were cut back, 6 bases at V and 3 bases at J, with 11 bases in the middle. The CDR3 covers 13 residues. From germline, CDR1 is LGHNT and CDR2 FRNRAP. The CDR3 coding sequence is TGTGCTAGTGGCCCGGACAGCGAAGAGACCCAGTACTTC. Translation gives CASGPDSEETQYF.

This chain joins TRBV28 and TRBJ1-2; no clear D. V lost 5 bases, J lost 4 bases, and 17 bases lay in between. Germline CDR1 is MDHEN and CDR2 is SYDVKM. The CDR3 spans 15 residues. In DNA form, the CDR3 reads TGTGCCAGCAGTCCTCCCGACTCCTTCCCCTATGGCTACACCTTC. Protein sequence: CASSPPDSFPYGYTF.

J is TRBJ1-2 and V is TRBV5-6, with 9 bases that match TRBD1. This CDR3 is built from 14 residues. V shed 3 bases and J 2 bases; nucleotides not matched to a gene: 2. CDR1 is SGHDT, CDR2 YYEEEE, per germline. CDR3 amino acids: CASSWTGANYGYTF. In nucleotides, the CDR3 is TGTGCCAGCAGCTGGACAGGGGCCAACTATGGCTACACCTTC.

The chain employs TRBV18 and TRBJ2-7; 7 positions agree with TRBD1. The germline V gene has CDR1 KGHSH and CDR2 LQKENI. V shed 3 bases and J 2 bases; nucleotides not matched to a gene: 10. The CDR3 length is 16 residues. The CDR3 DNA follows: TGTGCCAGCTCACCTGTCGTGGGGACAGTGACCTACGAGCAGTACTTC. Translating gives CASSPVVGTVTYEQYF.

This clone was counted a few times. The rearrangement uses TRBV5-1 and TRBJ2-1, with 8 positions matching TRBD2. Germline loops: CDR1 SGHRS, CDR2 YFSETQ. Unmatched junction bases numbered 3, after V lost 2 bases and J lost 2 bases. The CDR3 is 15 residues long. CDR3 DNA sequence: TGCGCCAGCAGCTTAGGCGGGGGGACCTACAATGAGCAGTTCTTC. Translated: CASSLGGGTYNEQFF. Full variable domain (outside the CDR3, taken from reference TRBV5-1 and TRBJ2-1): KAGVTQTPRYLIKTRGQQVTLSCSPISGHRSVSWYQQTPGQGLQFLFEYFSETQRNKGNFPGRFSGRQFSNSRSEMNVSTLELGDSALYLCASSLGGGTYNEQFFGPGTRLTVL.

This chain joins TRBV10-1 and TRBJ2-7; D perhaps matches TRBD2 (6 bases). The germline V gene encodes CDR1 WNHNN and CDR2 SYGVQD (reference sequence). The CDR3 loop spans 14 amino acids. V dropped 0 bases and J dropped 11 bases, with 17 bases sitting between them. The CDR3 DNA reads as TGCGCCAGCAGTGAGTCGAAACCAGGGAGGACCAAGTACTTC. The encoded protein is CASSESKPGRTKYF.